The 20 T cell receptor beta chains reported below all come from one sample, sequenced in a study of identical twins. TCRdb recomputed calls from the 5' RACE reads with MiXCR, one row per CDR3 protein. The repertoire holds 270,000 or so distinct CDR3 sequences, with about 8.3% as singletons. These data are also associated with another study on yellow fever vaccine responses in identical twins.

Sequencing was done on a sample of CD8+ T cells sorted from blood. The origin of the receptors is a woman aged 18-29 years in good health.

The J gene is TRBJ2-3, the V gene TRBV3-1; TRBD2 is a possible D gene (6 bases). The V end was cut by 0 bases, the J end by 6 bases, with 10 bases between. This CDR3 spans 14 amino acids. Per the germline V gene, CDR1 is LGHDT and CDR2 is YNNKEL (reference sequence). CDR3 protein: CASSQDRGRDTQYF. The CDR3 region has the DNA TGTGCCAGCAGCCAAGATCGGGGGAGGGATACGCAGTATTTT.

This clonotype turned up a few times. The chain joins TRBV6-2 or TRBV6-3 to TRBJ2-7; D unclear. There are 13 residues in the CDR3. V was cut by 2 bases and J by 1 base, with 6 bases left in between. Germline-derived CDR1 and CDR2 are MNHEY and SVGEGT. Written as DNA, the CDR3 is TGTGCCAGCAGTTACAGCGCATCCTACGAGCAGTACTTC. Protein product: CASSYSASYEQYF.

This chain uses TRBV12-3 or TRBV12-4 with TRBJ2-7; no clear D. The CDR3 runs 13 residues. Trimming removed 3 bases from V and 3 bases from J, with 9 bases in between. Written as DNA, the CDR3 is TGTGCCAGCAGTTTCGGGCCCAACTACGAGCAGTACTTC. Translation: CASSFGPNYEQYF.

At least ten counts were recorded for this clonotype. This rearrangement joins TRBV29-1 to TRBJ2-4; 7 nucleotides match TRBD1. The ends lost 6 bases at V and 4 bases at J; junction bases unmatched: 3. The germline gives CDR1 SQVTM, CDR2 ANQGSEA. The CDR3 runs to 12 residues. DNA for the CDR3: TGCAGCGTCCGGGACAGTAAAAACATTCAGTACTTC. Residues: CSVRDSKNIQYF.

The chain is built from TRBV15 and TRBJ2-1; D unresolved. Trimming removed 5 bases at V and 5 bases at J, with 10 bases between. Per the germline V gene, CDR1 is LNHNV and CDR2 is YYDKDF (reference sequence). CDR3 length equals 13 residues. This CDR3 reads CATSSGGNNEQFF. The CDR3, as DNA: TGTGCCACCAGCTCTGGCGGAAACAATGAGCAGTTCTTC.

This chain connects TRBV4-2 to TRBJ2-2; 10 bases line up with TRBD2. The CDR3 length is 16 residues. Germline V gene lookup returns CDR1 LGHNA and CDR2 YNFKEQ. J was trimmed by 5 bases and V by 1 base; bases with no gene match: 4. The CDR3 bases are TGTGCCAGCAGCCAAGTGGTGGGACTAGCGACCGGGGAGCTGTTTTTT. This sequence encodes CASSQVVGLATGELFF.

This clonotype was recorded many times. The rearrangement uses TRBV4-3 and TRBJ2-7; 9 bases line up with TRBD1. The germline V gene encodes CDR1 LGHNA and CDR2 YSLEER. The junction had 10 bases not matched to a gene; V was cut back by 1 base and J by 12 bases. This CDR3 spans 14 amino acids. The CDR3 is CASSQARGQGGLYF. For the CDR3, the DNA is TGCGCCAGCAGCCAAGCCCGGGGACAGGGCGGTCTGTACTTC.

This clonotype was observed a handful of times. The gene calls are TRBV10-1 and TRBJ2-7, with a possible D match to TRBD2 (5 bases). Trimming shortened V by 0 bases and J by 10 bases, and 10 bases separated the two germline ends. The germline CDR1 and CDR2 sequences are WNHNN and SYGVQD (reference sequence). The length of the CDR3 is 12 residues. DNA for the CDR3: TGCGCCAGCAGTGAGTCGAGGGTACCCCAGTACTTC. Translation gives CASSESRVPQYF.

The sample holds many counts of this clonotype. J is TRBJ2-3 and V is TRBV20-1; the match to TRBD2 covers 8 bases. The length of the CDR3 is 16 residues. V shed 0 bases, J shed 2 bases, and the junction held 7 bases outside the gene matches. Germline CDR1 DFQATT, CDR2 SNEGSKA (reference sequence). CDR3 sequence: CSARDSLAGSTDTQYF. CDR3 coding DNA: TGCAGTGCTAGAGATTCCCTAGCGGGCTCCACAGATACGCAGTATTTT.

This clonotype came up many times. The V gene is TRBV29-1, the J gene TRBJ1-2, with D unresolved. The CDR3 is 13 amino acids. V was trimmed by 2 bases and J by 2 bases, leaving 9 bases between them. Germline V gives CDR1 SQVTM, CDR2 ANQGSEA. The CDR3 here is CSVEQTSNYGYTF. The CDR3 coding sequence is TGCAGCGTTGAACAGACAAGCAACTATGGCTACACCTTC.

Worth noting for this clonotype: A much larger clone lies one base from this, so it may be a read error. As the CDR3 is not closed by the conserved phenylalanine or tryptophan, this likely results from a read error. The chain has TRBV7-9 and TRBJ2-1; D is unresolved. The ends were cut back, 2 bases at V and 8 bases at J, with 10 bases in the middle. The CDR3 totals 13 residues. Germline V CDR1 and CDR2: SEHNR, FQNEAQ (reference sequence). This CDR3 reads CASSLSPSHEQFI. The CDR3 nucleotides read TGTGCCAGCAGCTTATCGCCCAGCCATGAGCAGTTCATC.

The table lists this clonotype with many counts. The J gene is TRBJ2-7, the V gene TRBV20-1, with a possible D match to TRBD2 (6 bases). This CDR3 comprises 15 residues. Germline V gene lookup returns CDR1 DFQATT and CDR2 SNEGSKA (reference sequence). The V gene lost 1 base and the J gene lost 3 bases, with 16 bases spanning the gap. CDR3 in DNA: TGCAGTGCTAGAGGGACTACCCTACCCTTCTACGAGCAGTACTTC. Translated, it gives CSARGTTLPFYEQYF.

The chain carries TRBV27 and TRBJ2-7, with 8 bases matching TRBD1. Germline CDR1 is MNHEY and CDR2 is SMNVEV (reference sequence). The CDR3 is 15 residues long. The ends lost 1 base at V and 3 bases at J; junction bases unmatched: 5. In DNA, the CDR3 is TGTGCCAGCAGTTTATTGGGACAGGTGAACTACGAGCAGTACTTC. Translation gives CASSLLGQVNYEQYF.

The chain is built from TRBV7-8 and TRBJ2-5, with a weak D call TRBD2 (6 bases). V was shortened by 5 bases and J by 3 bases, with 13 bases between the two germline ends. Germline assignment: CDR1 SGHVS and CDR2 FQNEAQ. CDR3 length equals 14 residues. CDR3 in DNA: TGTGCCAGCAGCCTACCGGGACTTAAAGAGACCCAGTACTTC. Translating gives CASSLPGLKETQYF. Full variable domain (outside the CDR3, taken from reference TRBV7-8 and TRBJ2-5): GAGVSQSPRYKVAKRGQDVALRCDPISGHVSLFWYQQALGQGPEFLTYFQNEAQLDKSGLPSDRFFAERPEGSVSTLKIQRTQQEDSAVYLCASSLPGLKETQYFGPGTRLLVL.

This clonotype was recorded a few times. The chain joins TRBV6-2 or TRBV6-3 to TRBJ2-3; D possibly corresponds to TRBD1 (6 bases). The CDR3 totals 16 residues. Trimming shortened V by 4 bases and J by 0 bases, and 14 bases separated the two germline ends. CDR1 and CDR2 (germline): MNHEY, SVGEGT. CDR3 sequence (DNA): TGTGCCAGCAGTTCCGGAAGGACAGCTAGCACAGATACGCAGTATTTT. Residues: CASSSGRTASTDTQYF.

This clonotype has just a few counts. The V and J genes are TRBV24-1 and TRBJ2-1; the match to TRBD2 covers 9 bases. Germline V gives CDR1 KGHDR, CDR2 SFDVKD. CDR3 length equals 17 residues. Trimming at V came to 3 bases and at J to 3 bases, leaving 8 bases not matched to a gene. CDR3 nucleotides: TGTGCCACCAGTGATCGACAGACGACTAGCGGCTACAATGAGCAGTTCTTC. It yields the protein CATSDRQTTSGYNEQFF.

The chain carries TRBV5-6 and TRBJ2-1; 7 bases line up with TRBD2. V was pared by 0 bases and J by 9 bases, with 9 bases of the junction left unmatched. CDR3 length: 15 amino acids. CDR1 SGHDT and CDR2 YYEEEE come from the germline V gene. This CDR3 reads CASSLAGLVGLEQFF. The CDR3 bases are TGTGCCAGCAGCTTGGCTGGACTAGTTGGGCTTGAGCAGTTCTTC.

Many counts were recorded for this clonotype. DNA for the CDR3: TGCGCCAGCAGCTTGTCTGCGGGCTTTACCTACGAGCAGTACTTC. It yields the protein CASSLSAGFTYEQYF. This rearrangement joins TRBV5-1 to TRBJ2-7, with D possibly being TRBD2 (5 bases). The CDR3 runs to 15 residues. With 1 base removed from V and 2 bases from J, the gap between germline ends came to 13 bases. CDR1 is SGHRS and CDR2 is YFSETQ in the germline V gene.

The V gene is TRBV11-2, the J gene TRBJ2-7; 7 nucleotides agree with TRBD1. V trimming: 2 bases; J trimming: 5 bases; junction bases outside the gene matches: 12. Germline lookup yields CDR1 SGHAT and CDR2 FQNNGV. CDR3 size: 16 residues. DNA for the CDR3: TGTGCCAGCAGCTTAAGTCGGTCCAGGGGGTGGGACGAGCAGTACTTC. Translated: CASSLSRSRGWDEQYF. Full variable domain (rest looked up from reference TRBV11-2 and TRBJ2-7): EAGVAQSPRYKIIEKRQSVAFWCNPISGHATLYWYQQILGQGPKLLIQFQNNGVVDDSQLPKDRFSAERLKGVDSTLKIQPAKLEDSAVYLCASSLSRSRGWDEQYFGPGTRLTVT.

This clonotype has more than one count but fewer than ten. This chain uses TRBV7-8 with TRBJ2-1, with 7 bases aligning to TRBD2. The CDR3 sequence is 13 residues long. Germline V CDR1 and CDR2: SGHVS, FQNEAQ. Unmatched junction bases numbered 7, after V lost 10 bases and J lost 4 bases. The CDR3 protein is CATEPAGYNEQFF. DNA for the CDR3: TGTGCCACCGAGCCAGCGGGATACAATGAGCAGTTCTTC. Filled out from reference TRBV7-8 and TRBJ2-1, the complete variable domain reads GAGVSQSPRYKVAKRGQDVALRCDPISGHVSLFWYQQALGQGPEFLTYFQNEAQLDKSGLPSDRFFAERPEGSVSTLKIQRTQQEDSAVYLCATEPAGYNEQFFGPGTRLTVL.